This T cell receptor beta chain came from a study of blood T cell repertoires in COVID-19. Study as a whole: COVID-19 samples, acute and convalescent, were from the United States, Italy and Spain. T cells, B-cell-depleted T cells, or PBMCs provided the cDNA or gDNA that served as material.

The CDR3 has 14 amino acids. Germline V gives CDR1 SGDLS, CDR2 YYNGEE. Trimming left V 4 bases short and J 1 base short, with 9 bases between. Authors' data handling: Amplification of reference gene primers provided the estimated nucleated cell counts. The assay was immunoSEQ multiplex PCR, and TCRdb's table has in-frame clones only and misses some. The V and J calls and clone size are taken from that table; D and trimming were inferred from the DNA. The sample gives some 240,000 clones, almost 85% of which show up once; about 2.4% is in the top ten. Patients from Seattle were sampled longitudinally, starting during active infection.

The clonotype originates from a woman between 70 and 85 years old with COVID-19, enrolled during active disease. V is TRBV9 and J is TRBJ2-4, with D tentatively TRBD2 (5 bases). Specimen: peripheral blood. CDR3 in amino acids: CASSPTGAKNIQYF. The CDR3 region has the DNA TGTGCCAGCAGCCCCACGGGGGCCAAAAACATTCAGTACTTC.